These T cell receptor beta chains were read from a single sample in a study of T cells after yellow fever vaccination. TCRdb passed the 5' RACE reads through MiXCR, listing each CDR3 protein once. The data contain a few hundred thousand distinct CDR3 sequences, about 6.9% of them singletons. Sequencing was performed on PBMCs, taken more than 40 days after the first yellow fever vaccination. These receptor sequences come from a man aged 18 to 30 who received the YFV17D yellow fever vaccine. Each CDR3 is given with its conserved first and last residue. Fields, in order: V gene, D gene, clone size, J gene, CDR3 DNA, CDR3 protein. A D gene is named only where the DNA matches it firmly. The size entry is marked missing in some rows and otherwise reads once, few, many or a size class.

>TRBV9|TRBD2|many|TRBJ2-5
TGTGCCAGCAGCGTAGCTTCTCTAGCGGGGGGCCTCGGAGAGACCCAGTACTTC
CASSVASLAGGLGETQYF
>TRBV5-1|TRBD2|NA|TRBJ2-1
TGCGCCAGCAGCTTGGTAGACGCGGGGGATGATGAGCAGTTCTTC
CASSLVDAGDDEQFF
>TRBV19|NA|few|TRBJ1-1
TGTGCCAGTAGTATACTCGGGGATACTGAAGCTTTCTTT
CASSILGDTEAFF
>TRBV6-5|NA|NA|TRBJ1-6
TGTGCCAGCAGTTACGGCGTGAATTCACCCCTCCACTTT
CASSYGVNSPLHF
>TRBV12-3/TRBV12-4|TRBD1|NA|TRBJ1-4
TGTGCCAGCAGCGCCGGACAGGGTATACCTCCTAATGAAAAACTGTTTTTT
CASSAGQGIPPNEKLFF
>TRBV7-2|NA|NA|TRBJ1-2
TGTGCCAGCAGCTTAATTTATGGCTACACCTTC
CASSLIYGYTF
>TRBV7-9|NA|few|TRBJ2-1
TGTGCCAGCAGCTCCCGGAGTCCCAATGAGCAGTTCTTC
CASSSRSPNEQFF
>TRBV6-1|NA|few|TRBJ1-4
TGTGCCAGCAGTCCCAGGACAGACGCAACTAATGAAAAACTGTTTTTT
CASSPRTDATNEKLFF
>TRBV5-1|TRBD2|many|TRBJ2-5
TGCGCCAGCAGCCCGGGACTAGCAGAGACCCAGTACTTC
CASSPGLAETQYF
>TRBV20-1|TRBD2|few|TRBJ2-5
TGCAGTGTCACGACGGGACTAGCGGGATTCCAAGAGACCCAGTACTTC
CSVTTGLAGFQETQYF
>TRBV7-3|NA|many|TRBJ1-2
TGTGCCAGCAGCCTAGGGGCAGGGTCAACTAACGGCTACACCTTC
CASSLGAGSTNGYTF
>TRBV12-3/TRBV12-4|NA|NA|TRBJ2-4
TGTGCCAGCAGTTTAGCGGCCGGGCCTGGGACCAAAAACATTCAGTACTTC
CASSLAAGPGTKNIQYF
>TRBV15|NA|NA|TRBJ2-1
TGTGCCACCAGCGAGGGACTCCGAGGGGATGAGCAGTTCTTC
CATSEGLRGDEQFF
>TRBV7-6|NA|many|TRBJ2-1
TGTGCCAGCAGCTCCGGTCTTCCGAATGAGCAGTTCTTC
CASSSGLPNEQFF
>TRBV7-2|TRBD2|NA|TRBJ2-2
TGTGCCAGCAGACCCCGGGGGGTGGGGACCGGGGAGCTGTTTTTT
CASRPRGVGTGELFF
>TRBV20-1|TRBD1|NA|TRBJ1-1
TGCAGTGCTAGAGTACAGGGGGGGAGCACTGAAGCTTTCTTT
CSARVQGGSTEAFF
>TRBV7-8|NA|NA|TRBJ1-6
TGTGCCAGCAGGGACAGCGTTGGGTCACCCCTCCACTTT
CASRDSVGSPLHF
>TRBV12-3/TRBV12-4|NA|NA|TRBJ2-7
TGTGCCAGCAGTCCGGGACCACCATACGAGCAGTACTTC
CASSPGPPYEQYF
>TRBV5-1|TRBD1|many|TRBJ2-7
TGCGCCAGCAGCTGGGGACAGGCCGGTAATTGGCAGTACTTC
CASSWGQAGNWQYF
>TRBV2|NA|few|TRBJ1-1
TGTGCCAGCAGTGTTGGGGCCTGGGGCACTGAAGCTTTCTTT
CASSVGAWGTEAFF
>TRBV24-1|TRBD1|few|TRBJ2-1
TGTGCCACCAGTGATTCCGGGACAGGCAACAATCAGGGCTCCTACAATGAGCAGTTCTTC
CATSDSGTGNNQGSYNEQFF
>TRBV5-1|NA|few|TRBJ2-3
TGCGCCAGCGCCCTGGGATCTAGGGGCACAGATACGCAGTATTTT
CASALGSRGTDTQYF
>TRBV4-1|NA|few|TRBJ2-7
TGCGCCAGCAGCCAAGCTGTGAGGAAAAGCTCCTACGAGCAGTACTTC
CASSQAVRKSSYEQYF
>TRBV5-5|NA|NA|TRBJ1-5
TGTGCCAGCAGCTTGGTAACAGGTCAAGGTCAGCCCCAGCATTTT
CASSLVTGQGQPQHF
>TRBV7-3|TRBD2|NA|TRBJ2-1
TGTGCCAGCAGCCAATGGGGGGGTGAGCAGTTCTTC
CASSQWGGEQFF
>TRBV29-1|NA|many|TRBJ2-3
TGCAGCGTTGAAGAAGAGAACACAGATACGCAGTATTTT
CSVEEENTDTQYF
>TRBV4-2|TRBD2|few|TRBJ2-5
TGTGCCAGCAGCCCTGGGGGACTAGCGGGGCAAGAGACCCAGTACTTC
CASSPGGLAGQETQYF
>TRBV14|TRBD2|many|TRBJ2-3
TGTGCCAGCAGCCAAGATGTGACTAGCGGGTATAACCCAGATACGCAGTATTTT
CASSQDVTSGYNPDTQYF
>TRBV20-1|NA|few|TRBJ2-3
TGCAGTGCTACCCGGACTCCGATCACAGATACGCAGTATTTT
CSATRTPITDTQYF
>TRBV12-3/TRBV12-4|NA|many|TRBJ2-4
TGTGCCAGCAGCACGGGACAAGGGAACATTCAGTACTTC
CASSTGQGNIQYF
>TRBV9|NA|many|TRBJ2-7
TGTGCCAGCAGCGTCGGCGGGACCCCAACCTACGAGCAGTACTTC
CASSVGGTPTYEQYF
>TRBV5-1|TRBD1|many|TRBJ2-3
TGCGCCAGCAGCTTCGGACAGGTTAAAGATACGCAGTATTTT
CASSFGQVKDTQYF
>TRBV2|TRBD2|NA|TRBJ2-1
TGTGCCAGCAGTAGGGCGGGGGATGAGCAGTTCTTC
CASSRAGDEQFF
>TRBV9|NA|NA|TRBJ1-5
TGTGCCAGCGGCGTCAGGGAACATCAGCCCCAGCATTTT
CASGVREHQPQHF
>TRBV28|NA|NA|TRBJ2-3
TGTGCCAGCAGCGATCTAGCGAGCGATACGCAGTATTTT
CASSDLASDTQYF
>TRBV11-2|NA|NA|TRBJ2-5
TGTGCCAGCAGCAAAGGAACGACAGTCCCGGAGACCCAGTACTTC
CASSKGTTVPETQYF
>TRBV7-2|NA|NA|TRBJ1-5
TGTGCCAGCAGCTTAAGTTGGACCGCCCATCAGCCCCAGCATTTT
CASSLSWTAHQPQHF
>TRBV12-3/TRBV12-4|NA|few|TRBJ2-6
TGTGCCAGCAGGGAAGGGGCCAACGTCCTGACTTTC
CASREGANVLTF
>TRBV5-1|TRBD1|few|TRBJ1-2
TGCGCCAGCAGCCGGGGGACAGCTTATGGCTACACCTTC
CASSRGTAYGYTF
>TRBV5-4|NA|few|TRBJ1-2
TGTGCCAGCAGCTTGAGCGGGGGGCAGGATGGCTACACCTTC
CASSLSGGQDGYTF
>TRBV7-9|NA|NA|TRBJ2-1
TGTGCCAGCGGCCCCGGGCCCCTTTCCTACAATGAGCAGTTCTTC
CASGPGPLSYNEQFF
>TRBV5-6|TRBD1|NA|TRBJ2-5
TGTGCCAGCAGGAACAGGGGAAGAGAAAGTACGAAGGACTTC
CASRNRGRESTKDF
>TRBV20-1|NA|many|TRBJ1-4
TGCAGTGCTACCCTGTTCACAACTAATGAAAAACTGTTTTTT
CSATLFTTNEKLFF
>TRBV19|NA|NA|TRBJ2-3
TGTGCCAGTAGTATACTAGGGGTGTCTGACACAGATACGCAGTATTTT
CASSILGVSDTDTQYF